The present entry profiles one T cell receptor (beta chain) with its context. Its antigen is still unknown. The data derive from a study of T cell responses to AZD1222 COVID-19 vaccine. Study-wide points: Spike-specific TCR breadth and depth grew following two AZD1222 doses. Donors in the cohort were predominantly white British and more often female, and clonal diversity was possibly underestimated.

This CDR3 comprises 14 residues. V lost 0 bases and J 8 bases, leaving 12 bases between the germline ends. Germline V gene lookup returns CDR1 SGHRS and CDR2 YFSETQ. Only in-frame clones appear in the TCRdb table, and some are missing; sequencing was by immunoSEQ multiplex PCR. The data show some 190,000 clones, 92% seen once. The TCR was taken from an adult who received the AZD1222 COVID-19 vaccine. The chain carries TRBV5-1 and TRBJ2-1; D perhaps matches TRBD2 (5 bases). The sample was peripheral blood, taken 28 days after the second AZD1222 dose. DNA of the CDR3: TGCGCCAGCAGCTTGGATACGGGGAGCGATGAGCAGTTCTTC. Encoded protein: CASSLDTGSDEQFF.